The sequence of this T cell receptor beta chain was determined in a study of radiation and T cells in renal cell carcinoma (dated by TCRdb to 2018 to 2021). In terms of the full investigation: In total, fewer than 55 samples underwent TCR beta sequencing: 25 or so tumors plus 27 peripheral blood samples. The final blood draw was performed at 4 weeks after radiation, at the same time as nephrectomy. Across all 53 samples, around 4,000,000 unique CDR3 nucleotide sequences encoding 2.5 million to 3 million unique CDR3 amino acid sequences were identified. Overall study outcomes, separate from this receptor: An increase in top tumor clonotypes in blood was observed from baseline to 2 weeks post-radiation, followed by contraction by 4 weeks, which was taken to suggest transient expansion of tumor-resident clones. Tracking of blood repertoire dynamics stopped at roughly 4 weeks after treatment, with no follow-up past that point. Because the trial had a single-armed design, the trial could not examine how radiation dose or scheduling affected the TCR repertoire. Because pretreatment tumor biopsies were not available, the baseline intratumoral presence of clonotypes could not be determined.

Inclusive of the bounding cysteine and phenylalanine, the CDR3 is 14 residues long. The retained sequence is limited to the CDR3, 42 bases, with the frame set at the first base. As encoded in the germline V gene (reference sequence), CDR1 is GTSNPN while CDR2 is SVGIG. Between the V and J ends, shortened by 3 bases and 0 bases respectively, the junction contains 12 bases. Turning to this clone: Its cognate antigen has yet to be identified. Base qualities were left out, and no much larger clone turns up one base away.

TCR beta libraries were generated from genomic DNA with the immunoSEQ kit, following the manufacturer's recommendations. To prepare libraries, a first multiplex PCR with proprietary primers was run, followed by a second PCR that added unique barcodes, and a bead cleanup was done after each round. Each sample batch included a kit-provided positive control reaction and a negative control reaction. The final libraries underwent checking on an Agilent 4200 TapeStation D1000 ScreenTape, volumetric pooling, and quantification by qPCR. Sequencing was performed on an Illumina NextSeq500 using a MidOutput 150-cycle cartridge, with 156 Read1 cycles, 15 Index1 cycles, and the kit custom primers. The pooled library was loaded at about 0.96 pM, and around 18% PhiX control was spiked in. The paper's processing steps were these. Vendor-processed data were analyzed in R, and a clonotype was defined as all T cells sharing the same CDR3 nucleotide sequence. In the clone abundance analyses, frequencies were normalized to the 10,000 most abundant clones in each sample. Public T cell clones, which averaged fewer than five per sample, were removed prior to analysis. Tumor-enriched and baseline blood-enriched clonotypes were defined by at least a 32-fold difference in abundance between compartments. A beta-binomial differential abundance model was used to identify clonotypes that were expanded or contracted between blood time points. Tumor-blood repertoire similarity was measured with the Baroni-Urbani and Buser coefficient, and group comparisons used two-tailed Wilcoxon tests in R. This immuneACCESS table, as held by TCRdb, lists in-frame sequences with V and J called but not all clones. Of the missing ones, under half trace to an unresolved V gene in checked studies; the others have no known cause. Clone size and the V and J calls come from that table; the DNA yielded D and trimming. Across this sample there are roughly 90,000 clones, with around 81% seen only once. Together, the top ten hold around 9.1% of the sample.

Taken with the paper, the label for time point translates to: blood 4 weeks post-SBRT, at nephrectomy. This specimen's treatment or condition label, per the study, means: 15 Gy SBRT to primary tumor, nephrectomy 4 weeks later. The samples were drawn from a clinical trial, where primary renal cell carcinomas were treated with 15 Gy of stereotactic body radiation therapy and then removed by nephrectomy 4 weeks afterward. To follow tumor-enriched clonotypes, peripheral blood was collected serially from radiation-treated patients at baseline and again at 2 weeks and 4 weeks after SBRT. All patients had renal cell carcinoma with clear cell pathology. The QIAamp DNA Blood Mini Kit (Qiagen) was used to prepare genomic DNA for TCR sequencing. The analyses included just those samples that passed every quality control check.

The sequence was collected from a man aged 50 to 60 with renal cell carcinoma. Recombination connected TRBV30 to TRBJ2-7; possibly the D gene is TRBD1, per 5 matching bases. Specimen: blood, collected from a patient whose treatment included radiotherapy and nephrectomy. For the CDR3, the sequence is CAWSLGLSSYEQYF. The sequenced DNA: TGTGCCTGGAGCTTGGGGCTGAGCTCCTACGAGCAGTACTTC. When the CDR3 is completed using the reference TRBV30 and TRBJ2-7 genes on either side, the full variable domain is SQTIHQWPATLVQPVGSPLSLECTVEGTSNPNLYWYRQAAGRGLQLLFYSVGIGQISSEVPQNLSASRPQDRQFILSSKKLLLSDSGFYLCAWSLGLSSYEQYFGPGTRLTVT.